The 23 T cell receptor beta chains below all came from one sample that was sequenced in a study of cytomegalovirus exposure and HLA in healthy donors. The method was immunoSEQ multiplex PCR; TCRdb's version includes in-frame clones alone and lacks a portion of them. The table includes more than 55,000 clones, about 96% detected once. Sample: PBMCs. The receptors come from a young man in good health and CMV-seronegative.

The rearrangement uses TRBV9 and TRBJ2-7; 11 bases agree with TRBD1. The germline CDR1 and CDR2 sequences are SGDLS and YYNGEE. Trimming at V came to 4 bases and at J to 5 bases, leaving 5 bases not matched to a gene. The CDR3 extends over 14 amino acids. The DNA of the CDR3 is TGTGCCAGCAGCCCGGGACAGGGGGTCCACGAGCAGTACTTC. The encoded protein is CASSPGQGVHEQYF.

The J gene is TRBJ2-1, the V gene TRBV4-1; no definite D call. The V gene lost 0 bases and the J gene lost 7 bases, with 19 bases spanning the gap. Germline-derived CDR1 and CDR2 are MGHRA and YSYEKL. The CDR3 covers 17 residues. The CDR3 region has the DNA TGCGCCAGCAGCCAAGAAATGGCGGAGTTGCCTAGGAATGAGCAGTTCTTC. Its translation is CASSQEMAELPRNEQFF.

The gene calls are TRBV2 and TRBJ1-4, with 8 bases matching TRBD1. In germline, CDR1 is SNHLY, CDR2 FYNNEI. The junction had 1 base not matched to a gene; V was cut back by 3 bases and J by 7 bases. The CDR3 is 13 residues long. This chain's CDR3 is CASSEGQVEKLFF. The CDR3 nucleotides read TGTGCCAGCAGTGAGGGACAGGTTGAAAAACTGTTTTTT.

As DNA, the CDR3 is TGTGCCAGCAGCTTAAAAGGCAGGGTAGGCGAGCAGTACTTC. Its translation: CASSLKGRVGEQYF. The V and J genes are TRBV7-3 and TRBJ2-7; maybe TRBD1 (5 bases). CDR3 length: 14 residues. V lost 1 base, J lost 6 bases, and 13 bases lay in between. Per the germline V gene, CDR1 is SGHTA and CDR2 is FQGTGA.

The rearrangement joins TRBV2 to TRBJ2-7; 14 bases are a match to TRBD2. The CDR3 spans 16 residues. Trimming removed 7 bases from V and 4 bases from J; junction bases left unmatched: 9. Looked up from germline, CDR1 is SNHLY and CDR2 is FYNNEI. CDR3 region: CASTGLAGEGGYEQYF. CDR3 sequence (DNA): TGTGCCAGCACGGGACTAGCGGGAGAAGGTGGATACGAGCAGTACTTC. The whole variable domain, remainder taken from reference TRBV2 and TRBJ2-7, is EPEVTQTPSHQVTQMGQEVILRCVPISNHLYFYWYRQILGQKVEFLVSFYNNEISEKSEIFDDQFSVERPDGSNFTLKIRSTKLEDSAMYFCASTGLAGEGGYEQYFGPGTRLTVT.

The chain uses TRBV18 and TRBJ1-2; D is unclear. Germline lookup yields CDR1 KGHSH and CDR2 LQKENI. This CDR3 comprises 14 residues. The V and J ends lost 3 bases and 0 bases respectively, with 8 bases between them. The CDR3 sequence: CASSPQEANYGYTF. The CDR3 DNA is TGTGCCAGCTCACCTCAGGAGGCTAACTATGGCTACACCTTC.

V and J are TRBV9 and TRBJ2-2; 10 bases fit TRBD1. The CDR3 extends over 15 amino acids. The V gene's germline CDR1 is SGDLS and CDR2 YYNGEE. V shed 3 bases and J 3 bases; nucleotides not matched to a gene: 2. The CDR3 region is CASSGGTGDTGELFF. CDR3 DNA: TGTGCCAGCAGCGGCGGGACAGGGGACACCGGGGAGCTGTTTTTT.

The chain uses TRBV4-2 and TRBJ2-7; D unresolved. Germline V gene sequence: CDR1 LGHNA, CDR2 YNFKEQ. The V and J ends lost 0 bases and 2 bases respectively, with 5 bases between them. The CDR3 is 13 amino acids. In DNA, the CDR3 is TGTGCCAGCAGCCAAGAGCGGACCTACGAGCAGTACTTC. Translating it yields CASSQERTYEQYF.

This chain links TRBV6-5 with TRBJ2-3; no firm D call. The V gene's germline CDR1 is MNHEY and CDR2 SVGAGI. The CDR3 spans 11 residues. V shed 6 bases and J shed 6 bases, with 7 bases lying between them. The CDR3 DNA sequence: TGTGCCAGCAGCCCCGGGGATACGCAGTATTTT. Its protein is CASSPGDTQYF.

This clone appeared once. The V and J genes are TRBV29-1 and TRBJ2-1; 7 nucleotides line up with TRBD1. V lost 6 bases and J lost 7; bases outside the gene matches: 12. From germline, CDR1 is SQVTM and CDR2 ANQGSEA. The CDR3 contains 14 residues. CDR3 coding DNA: TGCAGCGTAGACATGACAGGGAGAAGTAATGAGCAGTTCTTC. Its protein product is CSVDMTGRSNEQFF.

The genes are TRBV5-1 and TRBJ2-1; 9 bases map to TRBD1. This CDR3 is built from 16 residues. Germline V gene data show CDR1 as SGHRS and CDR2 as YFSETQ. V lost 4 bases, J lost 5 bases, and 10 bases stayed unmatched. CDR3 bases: TGCGCCAGCAGCCGAGCTACAGGGGGCGCGCACAATGAGCAGTTCTTC. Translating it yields CASSRATGGAHNEQFF.

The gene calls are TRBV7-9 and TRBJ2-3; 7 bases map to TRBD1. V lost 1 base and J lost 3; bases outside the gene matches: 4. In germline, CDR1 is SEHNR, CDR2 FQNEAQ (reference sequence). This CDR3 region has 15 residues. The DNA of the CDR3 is TGTGCCAGCAGCTTAGAGGGGGCGCGAACAGATACGCAGTATTTT. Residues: CASSLEGARTDTQYF. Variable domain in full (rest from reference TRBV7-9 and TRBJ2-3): DTGVSQNPRHKITKRGQNVTFRCDPISEHNRLYWYRQTLGQGPEFLTYFQNEAQLEKSRLLSDRFSAERPKGSFSTLEIQRTEQGDSAMYLCASSLEGARTDTQYFGPGTRLTVL.

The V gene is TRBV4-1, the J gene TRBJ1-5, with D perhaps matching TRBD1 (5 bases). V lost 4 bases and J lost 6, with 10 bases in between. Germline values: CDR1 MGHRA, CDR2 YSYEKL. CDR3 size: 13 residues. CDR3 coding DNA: TGCGCCAGCAGCCCCGTGGGGGGTCAGCCCCAGCATTTT. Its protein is CASSPVGGQPQHF.

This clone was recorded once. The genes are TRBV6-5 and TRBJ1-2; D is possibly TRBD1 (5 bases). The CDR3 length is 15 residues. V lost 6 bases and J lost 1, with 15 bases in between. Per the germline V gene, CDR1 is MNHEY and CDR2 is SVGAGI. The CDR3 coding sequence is TGTGCCAGCAGCTTGGACACCAATATTAACTATGGCTACACCTTC. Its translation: CASSLDTNINYGYTF.

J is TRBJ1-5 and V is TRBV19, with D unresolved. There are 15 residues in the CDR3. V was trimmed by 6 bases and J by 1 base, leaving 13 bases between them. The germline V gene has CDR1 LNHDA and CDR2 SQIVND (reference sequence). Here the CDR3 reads CASSFRFASNQPQHF. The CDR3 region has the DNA TGTGCCAGTAGCTTCAGGTTTGCAAGCAATCAGCCCCAGCATTTT.

The CDR3 reads CASSLGQGVHEQYF. In nucleotides, the CDR3 is TGCGCCAGCAGCTTGGGGCAGGGGGTCCACGAGCAGTACTTC. The genes are TRBV5-1 and TRBJ2-7, with TRBD1 matching over 7 bases. The V and J ends lost 0 bases and 5 bases, in that order; junction bases with no gene match: 5. CDR1 SGHRS and CDR2 YFSETQ come from the germline V gene. CDR3 length: 14 residues.

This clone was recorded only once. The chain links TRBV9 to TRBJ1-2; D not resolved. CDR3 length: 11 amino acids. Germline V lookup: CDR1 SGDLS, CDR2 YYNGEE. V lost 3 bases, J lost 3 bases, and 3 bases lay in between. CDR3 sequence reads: CASSGDYGYTF. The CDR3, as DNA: TGTGCCAGCAGCGGCGACTATGGCTACACCTTC.

The CDR3 is CASSYERVSSYEQYF. As DNA, the CDR3 is TGTGCCAGCAGTTACGAGCGGGTGAGCTCCTACGAGCAGTACTTC. The J gene is TRBJ2-7, the V gene TRBV6-5, with D possibly TRBD2 on 6 matching bases. The CDR3 totals 15 residues. Germline V gene lookup returns CDR1 MNHEY and CDR2 SVGAGI. The germline V and J ends were trimmed by 2 bases and 0 bases, with 11 bases remaining between them.

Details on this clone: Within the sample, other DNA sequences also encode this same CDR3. CDR3 sequence: CASSPTGQDYGYTF. The CDR3, as DNA: TGTGCCAGCTCACCGACAGGGCAAGACTATGGCTACACCTTC. The chain is built from TRBV18 and TRBJ1-2; 7 nucleotides align to TRBD1. Germline V CDR1 and CDR2: KGHSH, LQKENI. CDR3 length: 14 residues. V lost 3 bases to trimming and J lost 3 bases; unmatched junction nucleotides: 4.

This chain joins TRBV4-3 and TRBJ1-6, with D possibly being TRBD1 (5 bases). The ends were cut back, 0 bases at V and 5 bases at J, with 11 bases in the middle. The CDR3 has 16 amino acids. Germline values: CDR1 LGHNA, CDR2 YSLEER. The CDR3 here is CASSQDPGLNNSPLHF. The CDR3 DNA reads TGCGCCAGCAGCCAAGACCCAGGGTTAAATAATTCACCCCTCCACTTT.

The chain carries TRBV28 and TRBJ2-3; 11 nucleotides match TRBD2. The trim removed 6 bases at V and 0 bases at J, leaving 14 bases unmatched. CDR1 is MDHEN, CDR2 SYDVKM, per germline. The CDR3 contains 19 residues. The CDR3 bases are TGTGCCAGCAGCCAATTTCGGGGGACTAGCGGAGCTAGCACAGATACGCAGTATTTT. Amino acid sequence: CASSQFRGTSGASTDTQYF.

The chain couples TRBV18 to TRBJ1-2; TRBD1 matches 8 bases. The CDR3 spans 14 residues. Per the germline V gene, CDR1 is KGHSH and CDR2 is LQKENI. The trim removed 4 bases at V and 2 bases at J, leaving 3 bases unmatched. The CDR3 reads CASSRDRLNYGYTF. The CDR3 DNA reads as TGTGCCAGCTCACGGGACAGGTTAAACTATGGCTACACCTTC.

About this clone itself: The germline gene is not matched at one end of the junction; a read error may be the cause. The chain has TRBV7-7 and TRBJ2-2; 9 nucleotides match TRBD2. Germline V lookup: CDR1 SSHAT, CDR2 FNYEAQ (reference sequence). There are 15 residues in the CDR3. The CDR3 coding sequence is TGTGCTAGCAGCAACAGACTAGCGGAGGGAGGGGAGCTGTTTTTT. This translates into CASSNRLAEGGELFF.